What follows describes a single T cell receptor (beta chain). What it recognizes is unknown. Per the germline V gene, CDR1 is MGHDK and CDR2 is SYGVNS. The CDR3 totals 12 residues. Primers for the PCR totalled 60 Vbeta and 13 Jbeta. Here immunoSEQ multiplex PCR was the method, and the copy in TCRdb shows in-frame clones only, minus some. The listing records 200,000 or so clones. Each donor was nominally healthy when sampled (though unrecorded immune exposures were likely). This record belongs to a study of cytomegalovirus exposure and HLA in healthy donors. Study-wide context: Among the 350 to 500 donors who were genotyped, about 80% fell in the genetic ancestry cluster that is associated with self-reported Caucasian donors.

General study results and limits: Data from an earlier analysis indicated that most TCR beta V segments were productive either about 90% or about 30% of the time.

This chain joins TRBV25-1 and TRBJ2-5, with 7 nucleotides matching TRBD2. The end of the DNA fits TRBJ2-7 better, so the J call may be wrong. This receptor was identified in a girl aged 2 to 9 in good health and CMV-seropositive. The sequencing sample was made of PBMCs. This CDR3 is CASRDYSYEQYF. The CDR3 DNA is TGTGCCAGCCGGGACTACTCCTACGAGCAGTACTTC.